The 25 T cell receptor beta chains below all came from one sample that was sequenced in a study of blood T cell repertoires in COVID-19. Clones were sequenced by immunoSEQ multiplex PCR, and TCRdb holds only the in-frame ones, with some missing. The sample lists 140,000 to 150,000 clones, 70% to 90% occurring once. The material sequenced was peripheral blood. All receptors derive from a woman aged 55-75 years with COVID-19, enrolled during active disease.

V gene TRBV7-9 combines with J gene TRBJ1-3; D perhaps matches TRBD1 (6 bases). The CDR3 loop spans 15 amino acids. From germline, CDR1 is SEHNR and CDR2 FQNEAQ (reference sequence). V gave up 5 bases and J gave up 3 bases, with 14 bases separating them. For the CDR3, the DNA is TGTGCCAGCAGCCCGCCATACAGGGTTGGAAACACCATATATTTT. Protein: CASSPPYRVGNTIYF.

This sequence joins TRBV19 and TRBJ2-1, with a weak D call TRBD2 (7 bases). V was cut by 2 bases and J by 6 bases, with 17 bases left in between. The V gene's germline CDR1 is LNHDA and CDR2 SQIVND (reference sequence). The CDR3 spans 16 residues. This CDR3 reads CASSISGGRRGNEQFF. The CDR3 region has the DNA TGTGCCAGTAGTATATCCGGGGGGCGGAGAGGCAATGAGCAGTTCTTC.

This clone was observed once. The genes are TRBV5-4 and TRBJ2-7, with 7 bases aligning to TRBD1. With V trimmed by 2 bases and J by 5 bases, 7 bases remained unmatched. The CDR3 extends over 14 amino acids. Germline CDR1 reads SGHNT; CDR2 reads YYREEE (reference sequence). The CDR3 DNA reads TGTGCCAGCAGCTTAGACAGGGAGCTTGACGAGCAGTACTTC. This translates into CASSLDRELDEQYF.

The V call is TRBV4-2, the J call TRBJ2-7; TRBD1 agrees at 9 bases. Germline V CDR1 and CDR2: LGHNA, YNFKEQ. J gave up 1 base and V 2 bases, and 12 bases lay outside the gene matches. The CDR3 runs to 18 residues. The CDR3 region has the DNA TGTGCCAGCAGCCAATCCGACAGGGGGGAATACGATTCCTACGAGCAGTACTTC. Amino acid sequence: CASSQSDRGEYDSYEQYF.

V is TRBV30 and J is TRBJ2-7; D is perhaps TRBD1 (8 bases). The CDR3 consists of 16 residues. V shed 3 bases and J shed 5 bases, with 23 bases lying between them. Germline V gene lookup returns CDR1 GTSNPN and CDR2 SVGIG (reference sequence). The CDR3 here is CAWRAQGVAGPDEQYF. The CDR3 coding sequence is TGTGCCTGGAGGGCACAGGGGGTAGCGGGCCCCGACGAGCAGTACTTC.

The V gene is TRBV11-3, the J gene TRBJ2-3; 10 bases are shared with TRBD2. The V gene's germline CDR1 is SGHNT and CDR2 YENEEA. The CDR3 loop spans 17 amino acids. Trimming took 5 bases from V and 1 from J; bases not matched to a gene: 9. The CDR3 reads CASSPGGLAGGTDTQYF. CDR3 DNA sequence: TGTGCCAGCAGCCCGGGTGGGCTAGCGGGGGGCACAGATACGCAGTATTTT.

The chain couples TRBV27 to TRBJ2-1, with 11 bases fitting TRBD2. Germline CDR1 and CDR2: MNHEY and SMNVEV (reference sequence). V lost 2 bases to trimming and J lost 10 bases; unmatched junction nucleotides: 16. The CDR3 consists of 18 residues. CDR3 sequence (DNA): TGTGCCAGCAGTTTAAGGGTTATGGATAGCGGGGGGGCGGGGGAGCAGTTCTTC. Translated: CASSLRVMDSGGAGEQFF.

J is TRBJ1-1 and V is TRBV10-3; maybe TRBD1 (5 bases). The CDR3 consists of 15 residues. The V end was cut by 6 bases, the J end by 3 bases, with 17 bases between. Germline V gives CDR1 ENHRY, CDR2 SYGVKD. CDR3 nucleotides: TGTGCCATCAGGCAGACAGTGATTTACGACACTGAAGCTTTCTTT. It encodes CAIRQTVIYDTEAFF.

The chain joins TRBV24-1 to TRBJ2-1; 12 positions agree with TRBD2. CDR1 is KGHDR and CDR2 is SFDVKD in the germline V gene. This CDR3 is built from 19 residues. The trim removed 12 bases at V and 6 bases at J, leaving 23 bases unmatched. The CDR3 here is CAHPVTHRPSGGARNEQFF. The CDR3 coding sequence is TGTGCCCACCCAGTGACCCACCGCCCTAGCGGGGGGGCTCGCAATGAGCAGTTCTTC.

The chain joins TRBV7-9 to TRBJ1-2, with TRBD1 identical over 7 bases. There are 13 residues in the CDR3. V shed 5 bases, J shed 14 bases, and the junction held 14 bases outside the gene matches. Per the germline V gene, CDR1 is SEHNR and CDR2 is FQNEAQ (reference sequence). The CDR3 bases are TGTGCCAGCAGCCCGGACAGGACCCCCCTCGGGACCTTC. This translates into CASSPDRTPLGTF.

This clone was recorded only once. The rearrangement uses TRBV2 and TRBJ2-7; possible D gene TRBD1, 5 bases. Germline V gives CDR1 SNHLY, CDR2 FYNNEI. The CDR3 contains 15 residues. Trimming left V 1 base short and J 2 bases short, with 12 bases between. This CDR3 reads CASSEEWGRAYEQYF. In nucleotides, the CDR3 is TGTGCCAGCAGTGAAGAATGGGGCAGAGCCTACGAGCAGTACTTC.

The chain has TRBV9 and TRBJ2-1, with 7 bases lining up with TRBD2. Germline values: CDR1 SGDLS, CDR2 YYNGEE. Losses at the gene ends were 0 bases for V and 2 bases for J; bases not matched to a gene: 2. This CDR3 has 15 amino acids. The CDR3, as DNA: TGTGCCAGCAGCGTAGCGGGACTACCCTACAATGAGCAGTTCTTC. This translates into CASSVAGLPYNEQFF.

The V gene is TRBV10-3, the J gene TRBJ2-1; a possible D gene is TRBD1 (6 bases). With 0 bases removed from V and 5 bases from J, the gap between germline ends came to 11 bases. This CDR3 region has 15 residues. Germline lookup yields CDR1 ENHRY and CDR2 SYGVKD. CDR3 DNA sequence: TGTGCCATCAGTGAGTCGGGGGCGGCCCACAATGAGCAGTTCTTC. This gives the protein CAISESGAAHNEQFF.

V usage is TRBV5-4 and J usage is TRBJ1-6; D is unclear. This CDR3 comprises 19 residues. Trimming took off 2 bases at V and 0 bases at J, with 18 bases between the two ends. Germline-derived CDR1 and CDR2 are SGHNT and YYREEE (reference sequence). Here the CDR3 DNA reads TGTGCCAGCAGCTTATCGGAGGGCGGGTTAGGCTCCTATAATTCACCCCTCCACTTT. This sequence encodes CASSLSEGGLGSYNSPLHF.

This chain links TRBV7-3 with TRBJ2-3; tentative D call: TRBD2 (5 bases). The length of the CDR3 is 15 residues. Germline CDR1 and CDR2: SGHTA and FQGTGA. V was trimmed by 4 bases and J by 6 bases, leaving 17 bases between them. CDR3 sequence reads: CASSSGSPQTDTQYF. The CDR3 DNA sequence: TGTGCCAGCAGCTCTGGGAGTCCCCAGACGGATACGCAGTATTTT.

The chain links TRBV6-2 or TRBV6-3 to TRBJ1-2, with D possibly TRBD1 on 6 matching bases. V gave up 4 bases and J gave up 3 bases, with 18 bases separating them. This CDR3 contains 16 residues. CDR1 and CDR2 from the germline V gene are MNHEY and SVGEGT. CDR3 protein: CASSSTDSLTYYGYTF. DNA of the CDR3: TGTGCCAGCAGTTCGACGGACAGCCTAACTTACTATGGCTACACCTTC.

The genes are TRBV5-1 and TRBJ2-7; no clear D gene. The germline V and J ends were trimmed by 0 bases and 3 bases, with 4 bases remaining between them. The CDR3 runs 12 residues. Germline-derived CDR1 and CDR2 are SGHRS and YFSETQ. CDR3 sequence reads: CASSLDHYEQYF. DNA of the CDR3: TGCGCCAGCAGCTTGGATCACTACGAGCAGTACTTC.

V and J are TRBV4-3 and TRBJ1-5, with D perhaps matching TRBD1 (6 bases). Germline values: CDR1 LGHNA, CDR2 YSLEER. The V and J ends lost 4 bases and 7 bases respectively, with 26 bases between them. The CDR3 has 18 residues. CDR3 sequence reads: CASSPARQVGDYRQPQHF. For the CDR3, the DNA is TGCGCCAGCAGCCCCGCCAGACAGGTGGGTGACTATAGACAGCCCCAGCATTTT.

The rearrangement uses TRBV30 and TRBJ2-1; 9 bases are a match to TRBD2. Germline CDR1 and CDR2: GTSNPN and SVGIG (reference sequence). V was clipped by 5 bases and J by 6 bases; unmatched bases: 5. The CDR3 is 13 residues long. This CDR3 reads CAWLLAGTNEQFF. CDR3 nucleotides: TGTGCCTGGCTACTAGCGGGCACCAATGAGCAGTTCTTC.

The V call is TRBV10-3, the J call TRBJ2-7, with a tentative D call TRBD2 (6 bases). There are 12 residues in the CDR3. With 4 bases removed from V and 5 bases from J, the gap between germline ends came to 9 bases. The germline CDR1 and CDR2 sequences are ENHRY and SYGVKD. CDR3 nucleotides: TGTGCCATCAGTGGGAGGGGAGACGAGCAGTACTTC. It translates to CAISGRGDEQYF.

This clone was detected a few times. The chain has TRBV6-6 and TRBJ2-7; D perhaps matches TRBD2 (6 bases). The germline V gene has CDR1 MNHNY and CDR2 SVGAGI (reference sequence). CDR3 length: 14 amino acids. Trimming cost V 6 bases and J 5 bases, with 17 bases left between them. The CDR3 nucleotides are TGTGCCAGCAGCCCTAGACTAGGAACCCACGAGCAGTACTTC. Translated, it gives CASSPRLGTHEQYF.

The chain uses TRBV19 and TRBJ1-2; 7 nucleotides agree with TRBD1. The V and J ends lost 5 bases and 3 bases, in that order; junction bases with no gene match: 6. The germline V gene has CDR1 LNHDA and CDR2 SQIVND (reference sequence). This CDR3 spans 14 amino acids. The CDR3 nucleotides read TGTGCCAGTAGTCCGACAGGGAACTACTATGGCTACACCTTC. Its protein product is CASSPTGNYYGYTF.

This rearrangement joins TRBV23-1 to TRBJ1-4; D is unclear. TRBV23-1 is treated as an ORF (open reading frame) with a function not yet certain. V lost 1 base to trimming and J lost 8 bases, with 5 bases between them. This CDR3 has 12 amino acids. The CDR3 DNA reads TGCGCCAGCAGTCAATTCATCGAAAAACTGTTTTTT. This sequence encodes CASSQFIEKLFF.

The chain uses TRBV5-4 and TRBJ1-2; D is undetermined. The CDR3 covers 12 residues. Germline lookup yields CDR1 SGHNT and CDR2 YYREEE (reference sequence). Trimming stripped 0 bases from V and 7 bases from J, with 7 bases between. CDR3 nucleotides: TGTGCCAGCAGCTTGGAGGAGTCTGGCTACACCTTC. It yields the protein CASSLEESGYTF.

The chain links TRBV27 to TRBJ2-1, with TRBD2 matching 14 bases. The ends lost 8 bases at V and 4 bases at J; junction bases unmatched: 10. CDR1 is MNHEY and CDR2 is SMNVEV in the germline V gene (reference sequence). This CDR3 contains 17 residues. In DNA form, the CDR3 reads TGTGCCAGCGCGACGGGGACTAGCGGGGGTATATACAATGAGCAGTTCTTC. This sequence encodes CASATGTSGGIYNEQFF.